Listed below are T cell receptor beta chains from one sample, sequenced in a study of blood T cell repertoires in COVID-19. Method: immunoSEQ multiplex PCR; TCRdb's copy keeps in-frame clones and lacks some. The sample comprises 130,000 to 150,000 clones, approximately 89% of which are singletons, and under 2% rests with the top ten. What was sequenced was peripheral blood. Receptors were obtained from a human donor in a cohort sampled during active COVID-19. CDR3s leave out the opening cysteine and the closing phenylalanine or tryptophan.

cdr3_aa: ASSPQVSGNTIY
v_call: TRBV7-2

cdr3_aa: ASSPATATNEKLF
v_call: TRBV18

cdr3_aa: AYDRAGNTIY
v_call: TRBV30

cdr3_aa: ASSPWTGIKNQPQH
v_call: TRBV19

cdr3_aa: AISVGGSTEAF
v_call: TRBV10-3

cdr3_aa: ASRRQGVAEAF
v_call: TRBV11-2

cdr3_aa: ASSETQGQPQH
v_call: TRBV4-2

cdr3_aa: ASSPGATNEKLF
v_call: TRBV4-1

cdr3_aa: ASSYTGGGNIQY
v_call: TRBV5-1

cdr3_aa: ASTVPQGAVNNEQF
v_call: TRBV10-2

cdr3_aa: ASSLRGRGTDTQY
v_call: TRBV5-8

cdr3_aa: ASMASTTGELF
v_call: TRBV24-1

cdr3_aa: ASSQDREYFAGVGNEQF
v_call: TRBV4-3

cdr3_aa: AWSGFSGGHYEQY
v_call: TRBV30

cdr3_aa: ASSQDFRTSGGAGDTQY
v_call: TRBV3-1/TRBV3-2

cdr3_aa: ASSYEGGGAADTQY
v_call: TRBV6-2/TRBV6-3

cdr3_aa: ASSPGVGVGYT
v_call: TRBV5-1

cdr3_aa: ASSQEPARGRTDTQY
v_call: TRBV4-1

cdr3_aa: ASSLQGTGYT
v_call: TRBV7-8

cdr3_aa: ASSLAFSNSPLH
v_call: TRBV5-4

cdr3_aa: ASSEWAGGDSDTQY
v_call: TRBV2

cdr3_aa: ASSPRTSGVYEQY
v_call: TRBV5-1

cdr3_aa: ASSLEPGGTYEQY
v_call: TRBV5-1

cdr3_aa: ASSSDLDRWGLGEAF
v_call: TRBV5-1

cdr3_aa: ASRQGDGYT
v_call: TRBV7-8

cdr3_aa: ASSFGTVFYEQY
v_call: TRBV5-6

cdr3_aa: ASSRTGIPSGANVLT
v_call: TRBV6-4

cdr3_aa: ATRDRGIAEAF
v_call: TRBV19

cdr3_aa: ATSVPRENSNQPQH
v_call: TRBV24-1

cdr3_aa: ATSRVSGANTEAF
v_call: TRBV15

cdr3_aa: ASGIAADTQY
v_call: TRBV19

cdr3_aa: ASSYGQGGTDTQY
v_call: TRBV6-5

cdr3_aa: ASSLGVDQPQH
v_call: TRBV7-2

cdr3_aa: ASSQAGTGGKGYT
v_call: TRBV14

cdr3_aa: ASSPGTLGKTQY
v_call: TRBV7-2

cdr3_aa: ASSLPTAGDTQY
v_call: TRBV5-1

cdr3_aa: ASSPEARQANYGYT
v_call: TRBV4-2

cdr3_aa: ASSQGQGTTEQY
v_call: TRBV4-1

cdr3_aa: ASSYTAIADTQY
v_call: TRBV7-9

cdr3_aa: ASSPGRGLRTDTQY
v_call: TRBV18

cdr3_aa: ASSGGGGANEQF
v_call: TRBV9

cdr3_aa: ATGTSVSYEQY
v_call: TRBV12-3/TRBV12-4

cdr3_aa: ASSLTGSNEKLF
v_call: TRBV9

cdr3_aa: ASSTWTGDTEAF
v_call: TRBV19

cdr3_aa: ASSKGSAEAF
v_call: TRBV18

cdr3_aa: ASSLESSYNEQF
v_call: TRBV7-2

cdr3_aa: ASSQSENQPQH
v_call: TRBV4-2

cdr3_aa: ASSPLEGDGETQY
v_call: TRBV7-8

cdr3_aa: ASSPTGQGFSNYGYT
v_call: TRBV28

cdr3_aa: ASSLAGDILYGYT
v_call: TRBV27

cdr3_aa: AWSRDRGGTEAF
v_call: TRBV30